This T cell receptor (beta chain) was documented in a study of blood T cell repertoires in COVID-19. The CDR3 covers 11 residues. Germline V gene data show CDR1 as MNHEY and CDR2 as SVGAGI. The germline V and J ends were trimmed by 5 bases and 4 bases, with 6 bases remaining between them. Authors' data handling: Amplifying reference gene primers gave estimates of nucleated cell counts. Libraries were prepared by immunoSEQ multiplex PCR; TCRdb keeps only in-frame clonotypes and omits some of them. V and J calls and clone size are those listed in that table; D and trimming were worked out from the DNA. Here the sample spans about 250,000 clones, around 88% being singletons.

What was sequenced was peripheral blood. The clonotype comes from a woman older than 75 with COVID-19, enrolled during active disease. The rearrangement links TRBV6-5 to TRBJ2-7; possible D gene TRBD2, 5 bases. CDR3: CASSRGYEQYV. CDR3 bases: TGTGCCAGCAGTCGGGGATACGAGCAGTACGTC.